This T cell receptor beta chain appears in the sequencing data of a study of radiotherapy plus CTLA-4 blockade in lung cancer (dated by TCRdb to 2016 to 2019). In terms of the full investigation: Objective responses were observed in 18% of enrolled patients, and disease control was achieved in around 28%.

In the case of this clone: Its recognized antigen is unknown. No base quality information exists; no much larger clone differs at one position.

Results the study describes overall, beyond this receptor: Early dynamic changes in blood T cell clones, together with increased serum interferon-beta after radiation, were reported as the strongest predictors of response. TCR clones derived from tumors expanded in peripheral blood after treatment with radiotherapy and ipilimumab.

V loses 5 bases at its end and J loses 3 bases; junction bases beyond the gene matches: 9. Including cysteine and phenylalanine, the CDR3 has 17 amino acids. Of all the DNA, just the CDR3 is kept, 51 bases in frame from base 1. CDR1 is given as SGHAT and CDR2 as FQNNGV, both from the germline V gene. The method was the immunoSEQ multiplex PCR assay. In its TCRdb copy, this immuneACCESS table keeps in-frame sequences only and misses some clones. Where compared with another copy, unresolved V genes explain less than half of these, and the others have no known cause. The sample contains just over 60,000 clones, 60% to 85% of them found a single time. The ten biggest clones cover under 5% of the sample. The study tested focal radiation therapy combined with CTLA-4 blockade (ipilimumab) in patients with chemo-refractory metastatic non-small-cell lung cancer.

Sequenced material: peripheral blood, taken from a patient treated with radiotherapy plus ipilimumab. The chain joins TRBV11-2 to TRBJ2-3; the junction holds 12 bases that match TRBD2. This TCR was recovered from a human donor with non-small cell lung cancer who had a complete response to radiotherapy plus ipilimumab. The DNA is TGTGCCAGCAGCCGGAGGACTAGCGGGACGAGAACAGATACGCAGTATTTT. It is translated as CASSRRTSGTRTDTQYF.